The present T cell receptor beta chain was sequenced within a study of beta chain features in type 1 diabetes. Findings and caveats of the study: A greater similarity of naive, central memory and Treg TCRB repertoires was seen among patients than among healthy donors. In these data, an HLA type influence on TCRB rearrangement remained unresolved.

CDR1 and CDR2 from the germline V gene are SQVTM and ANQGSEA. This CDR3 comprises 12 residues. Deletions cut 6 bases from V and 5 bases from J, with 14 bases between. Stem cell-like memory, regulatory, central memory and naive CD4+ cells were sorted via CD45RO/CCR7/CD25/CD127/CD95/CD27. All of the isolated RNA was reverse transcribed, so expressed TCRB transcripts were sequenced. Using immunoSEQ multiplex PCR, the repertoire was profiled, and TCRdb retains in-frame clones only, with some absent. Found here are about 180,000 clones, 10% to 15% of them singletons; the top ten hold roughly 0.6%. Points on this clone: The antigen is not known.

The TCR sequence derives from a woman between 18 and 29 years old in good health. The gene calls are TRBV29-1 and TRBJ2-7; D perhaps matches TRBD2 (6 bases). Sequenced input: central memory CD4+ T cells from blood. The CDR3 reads CSVRPGDHEQYF. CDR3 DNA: TGCAGCGTCCGGCCGGGGGACCACGAGCAGTACTTC.